This T cell receptor beta chain stems from a study of pediatric ulcerative colitis. Trimming stripped 6 bases from V and 14 bases from J, with 27 bases between. Germline CDR1 and CDR2: LNHNV and YYDKDF (reference sequence). The CDR3 runs 15 residues. Samples were sequenced at Survey level, maximum 500,000 reads. Measured with immunoSEQ multiplex PCR; TCRdb has only the in-frame clones, and not every one. This sample has around 64,000 clones, with 77% found just once. The chain has TRBV15 and TRBJ2-3; the D gene could be TRBD1 or TRBD2 (5 bases each). Sequenced sample: blood. The sequence came from a boy aged 5-17 years with moderate ulcerative colitis. The CDR3 DNA follows: TGTGCCACCAGTGTCCGGGGCGGACCACTTATTTCGTTGTATTTT. It translates to CATSVRGGPLISLYF.